This TCR beta chain appears in the sequencing data of a study of cytomegalovirus exposure and HLA in healthy donors. Whole-study results and caveats: It was about 150 TCR beta chains that were listed as cytomegalovirus-associated. Later analysis identified several of the most significant clusters that appeared linked to common viral pathogens. Data from an earlier analysis indicated that most TCR beta V segments were productive either about 87% or about 30% of the time.

PCR primers comprised 60 Vbeta and 13 Jbeta primers. As originally analysed: There were 70 million to 95 million unique TCR beta chains by a later count, and approximately 12 million of them were shared. Generated by immunoSEQ multiplex PCR, the TCRdb table keeps only in-frame clones and is missing some. Clone size and V and J calls were adopted from that table, with D and trimming inferred from the DNA. The table lists fewer than 250,000 clones, roughly 77% of them singletons, with about 4.6% in the top ten. Turning to this clone: Its target is unknown.

The sequence derives from a man aged 30 to 45 in good health and CMV-seropositive. The sample comprised PBMCs.

CDR3 protein: CASSGPGQRLYEQYF. CDR3 nucleotides: TGTGCCAGCAGCGGACCGGGACAGAGGTTATACGAGCAGTACTTC. This chain connects TRBV7-9 to TRBJ2-7; TRBD1 matches 7 bases. Germline assignment: CDR1 SEHNR and CDR2 FQNEAQ (reference sequence). V lost 5 bases to trimming and J lost 4 bases; unmatched junction nucleotides: 11. CDR3 length: 15 amino acids.